The 23 T cell receptor beta chains below all came from one sample that was sequenced in a study. TCRdb independently ran MiXCR on the RT-PCR reads; one entry per CDR3 protein. This table has about 680,000 distinct CDR3 sequences, 14% appearing once. Sequencing was done on a sample of memory CD4+ T cells from blood. The receptors derive from a female donor in good health, serving as a healthy control.

This clonotype was observed at least ten times. J is TRBJ2-1 and V is TRBV7-2; tentatively, D is TRBD1 (8 bases). The CDR3 spans 19 residues. Between the trimmed V and J ends, which lost 7 bases and 8 bases, there was a span of 33 bases. Germline V CDR1 and CDR2: SGHTA, FQGNSA. The CDR3 sequence is CASTPGQGWGGRGRDEQFF. For the CDR3, the DNA is TGTGCCAGCACCCCAGGACAGGGCTGGGGCGGGAGAGGTCGGGATGAGCAGTTCTTC.

This clonotype was counted at least ten times. The V call is TRBV15, the J call TRBJ2-7; D remains unclear. The CDR3 has 15 residues. V gave up 0 bases and J gave up 0 bases, with 9 bases separating them. Per germline, CDR1 LNHNV and CDR2 YYDKDF (reference sequence). CDR3 sequence reads: CATSRDLRNSYEQYF. CDR3 bases: TGTGCCACCAGCAGAGATCTCCGGAACTCCTACGAGCAGTACTTC.

This clonotype has just a few counts. The chain employs TRBV5-1 and TRBJ2-2; D not resolved. This CDR3 region has 14 residues. Germline values: CDR1 SGHRS, CDR2 YFSETQ. V lost 2 bases, J lost 5 bases, and 10 bases lay in between. DNA for the CDR3: TGCGCCAGCAGCTTTAGGCCAGAGACCGGGGAGCTGTTTTTT. Its protein product is CASSFRPETGELFF.

This clonotype was detected a few times. The CDR3: CASSLGYGNQPQHF. In DNA, the CDR3 is TGTGCCAGCAGCTTAGGGTATGGCAATCAGCCCCAGCATTTT. The chain has TRBV7-6 and TRBJ1-5; D is undetermined. Germline CDR1 reads SGHVS; CDR2 reads FNYEAQ. V lost 1 base, J lost 2 bases, and 6 bases lay in between. The CDR3 is made up of 14 amino acids.

This sequence joins TRBV20-1 and TRBJ1-5, with a possible D match to TRBD1 (5 bases). Germline CDR1 DFQATT, CDR2 SNEGSKA (reference sequence). This CDR3 region has 14 residues. V shed 6 bases and J shed 2 bases, with 14 bases lying between them. In DNA form, the CDR3 reads TGCAGTGCCCAGGGACTGTCAGGCAATCAGCCCCAGCATTTT. This sequence encodes CSAQGLSGNQPQHF.

This clonotype was observed a few times. The CDR3 DNA reads TGCGCCAGCCCCAAGGGAGCTGACGGCTCCTATAATTCACCCCTCCACTTT. It is translated as CASPKGADGSYNSPLHF. The V gene is TRBV10-2, the J gene TRBJ1-6, with D unresolved. Germline loops: CDR1 WSHSY, CDR2 SAAADI. V was pared by 8 bases and J by 0 bases, with 17 bases between. The CDR3 has 17 residues.

The chain employs TRBV7-9 and TRBJ2-1, with 12 bases matching TRBD2. V lost 5 bases and J lost 4; bases outside the gene matches: 18. The CDR3 is 20 amino acids. Germline V gene lookup returns CDR1 SEHNR and CDR2 FQNEAQ (reference sequence). The CDR3 DNA sequence: TGTGCCAGCAGCCCCGGGGGGACTAGCGGGTTCGCTCGCATATACAATGAGCAGTTCTTC. Amino acids: CASSPGGTSGFARIYNEQFF.

The table lists this clonotype with a few counts. This rearrangement joins TRBV7-2 to TRBJ2-1; 10 bases align to TRBD1. Germline trimming cut 5 bases from V and 6 bases from J; bases unmatched to any gene: 4. The CDR3 extends over 14 amino acids. From germline, CDR1 is SGHTA and CDR2 FQGNSA. The DNA of the CDR3 is TGTGCCAGCAGCCGAAGGACAGGGGGCAATGAGCAGTTCTTC. Protein: CASSRRTGGNEQFF.

The chain carries TRBV6-2 or TRBV6-3 and TRBJ1-1, with 9 bases matching TRBD1. V dropped 5 bases and J dropped 3; count of bases not matched to a gene: 13. CDR3 size: 17 residues. Germline V gene lookup returns CDR1 MNHEY and CDR2 SVGEGT. The DNA of the CDR3 is TGTGCCAGCAGTCCCCGGGGTAGACAGGGGGGAGACACTGAAGCTTTCTTT. Its translation is CASSPRGRQGGDTEAFF.

This clonotype was seen only a few times. The V call is TRBV5-1, the J call TRBJ1-2, with D tentatively TRBD1 (5 bases). This CDR3 comprises 13 residues. The V and J ends lost 4 bases and 6 bases respectively, with 13 bases between them. From germline, CDR1 is SGHRS and CDR2 YFSETQ. The CDR3 nucleotides read TGCGCCAGCAGCGAGGGGAGAAACGATGGCTACACCTTC. This sequence encodes CASSEGRNDGYTF.

This clonotype was seen a handful of times. The chain carries TRBV5-1 and TRBJ2-3, with D perhaps TRBD1 (5 bases). CDR1 SGHRS and CDR2 YFSETQ come from the germline V gene. CDR3 size: 14 residues. Trimming took 5 bases from V and 2 from J, leaving 12 bases between them. The CDR3 DNA is TGCGCCAGCAGACCAGGGCAAACCACAGATACGCAGTATTTT. Translating gives CASRPGQTTDTQYF.

The genes are TRBV20-1 and TRBJ1-2; TRBD1 matches at 7 bases. Germline-derived CDR1 and CDR2 are DFQATT and SNEGSKA (reference sequence). Trimming took 2 bases from V and 6 from J; bases not matched to a gene: 9. This CDR3 comprises 14 residues. CDR3 residues: CSARRAGQEDGYTF. The CDR3 bases are TGCAGTGCTAGAAGGGCCGGACAGGAGGATGGCTACACCTTC.

The gene calls are TRBV6-6 and TRBJ2-7; no clear D gene. Germline V gene sequence: CDR1 MNHNY, CDR2 SVGAGI (reference sequence). CDR3 length equals 13 residues. The V and J ends lost 6 bases and 6 bases respectively, with 15 bases between them. As DNA, the CDR3 is TGTGCCAGCAGCCCACATCAAAACTCCGAGCAGTACTTC. It yields the protein CASSPHQNSEQYF.

This clonotype was picked up a small number of times. V usage is TRBV9 and J usage is TRBJ2-7, with 7 nucleotides matching TRBD1. CDR1 and CDR2 from the germline V gene are SGDLS and YYNGEE. V dropped 0 bases and J dropped 6; count of bases not matched to a gene: 6. This CDR3 region has 14 residues. CDR3 nucleotides: TGTGCCAGCAGCGTAGGAGGGGGCAGTGTCGAGCAGTACTTC. Translation: CASSVGGGSVEQYF.

This sequence joins TRBV20-1 and TRBJ2-3; TRBD2 aligns across 12 bases. After removal of 1 base from V and 4 bases from J, the junction contained 6 bases not matched to a gene. The CDR3 runs 16 residues. Germline assignment: CDR1 DFQATT and CDR2 SNEGSKA (reference sequence). The DNA for the CDR3 is TGCAGTGCTAGAGGGGCTAGCGGGAGGGTAGCAGATACGCAGTATTTT. This encodes CSARGASGRVADTQYF.

This clonotype has a count of ten or more. This sequence joins TRBV20-1 and TRBJ1-1; tentative D call: TRBD1 (5 bases). Trimming pared 2 bases from V and 7 bases from J, leaving 11 bases between. CDR3 length: 12 residues. Germline assignment: CDR1 DFQATT and CDR2 SNEGSKA (reference sequence). The CDR3 sequence: CSARIGHDEAFF. In DNA, the CDR3 is TGCAGTGCTAGAATTGGACACGATGAAGCTTTCTTT.

In its sample, this clonotype was seen many times. This CDR3 is CSAGRSSYNSPLHF. In DNA, the CDR3 is TGCAGTGCTGGCAGAAGCTCCTATAATTCACCCCTCCACTTT. The rearrangement links TRBV20-1 to TRBJ1-6; D gene unclear. Germline V CDR1 and CDR2: DFQATT, SNEGSKA (reference sequence). With 5 bases removed from V and 0 bases from J, the gap between germline ends came to 8 bases. CDR3 size: 14 residues.

Concerning this clonotype itself: An end of the junction differs from the germline gene, which may be a read error. V usage is TRBV10-3 and J usage is TRBJ2-3, with D unclear. Germline CDR1 reads ENHRY; CDR2 reads SYGVKD. This CDR3 has 12 residues. The CDR3 DNA sequence: TGTGCCATCCGTGAGTCTTCAGATACGCAGTATTTT. Translated, it gives CAIRESSDTQYF.

This rearrangement joins TRBV27 to TRBJ2-2, with TRBD2 matching over 8 bases. V dropped 6 bases and J dropped 2; count of bases not matched to a gene: 11. CDR1 is MNHEY and CDR2 is SMNVEV in the germline V gene (reference sequence). The CDR3 covers 17 residues. The CDR3 is CASRQTPGLGNTGELFF. The CDR3 nucleotides read TGTGCCAGCAGACAGACCCCGGGACTAGGAAACACCGGGGAGCTGTTTTTT.

This clonotype was counted between two and nine times. This chain uses TRBV7-2 with TRBJ2-5; TRBD2 matches at 13 bases. V trimming: 5 bases; J trimming: 5 bases; junction bases outside the gene matches: 5. This CDR3 contains 15 residues. From germline, CDR1 is SGHTA and CDR2 FQGNSA. The CDR3 loop is CASSQTSGGAETQYF. CDR3 sequence (DNA): TGTGCCAGCAGCCAAACTAGCGGGGGGGCCGAGACCCAGTACTTC.

The chain employs TRBV7-2 and TRBJ2-1; 7 bases are a match to TRBD2. Germline trimming cut 1 base from V and 12 bases from J; bases unmatched to any gene: 12. The CDR3 length is 15 residues. Germline loops: CDR1 SGHTA, CDR2 FQGNSA. The CDR3 loop reads CASSLVEGGPGRQFF. CDR3 nucleotide sequence: TGTGCCAGCAGCTTAGTCGAGGGAGGGCCGGGTCGGCAGTTCTTC.

This rearrangement joins TRBV30 to TRBJ2-7; 8 bases are a match to TRBD1. V trimming: 2 bases; J trimming: 3 bases; junction bases outside the gene matches: 3. Germline V lookup: CDR1 GTSNPN, CDR2 SVGIG (reference sequence). The CDR3 has 13 amino acids. The CDR3 DNA sequence: TGTGCCTGGAGTAGTGACAGGGGCTACGAGCAGTACTTC. It translates to CAWSSDRGYEQYF.

In this sample, this clonotype turned up a few times. The J gene is TRBJ2-1, the V gene TRBV12-3 or TRBV12-4, with a tentative D call TRBD2 (6 bases). The CDR3 has 14 amino acids. V was clipped by 5 bases and J by 4 bases, with 12 bases between them. DNA of the CDR3: TGTGCCAGCAGTCCGACGGGAGTATACAATGAGCAGTTCTTC. Translation: CASSPTGVYNEQFF.